A selection of T cell receptor beta chains follows, all from one sample in a study of cytomegalovirus exposure and HLA in healthy donors. Sequenced by immunoSEQ multiplex PCR; TCRdb stores in-frame clones only, minus some. The sample holds 70,000 or so clones. Material: PBMCs. These TCRs come from a man aged 35-49 years in good health and CMV-seronegative. Both conserved end residues are part of each CDR3. D genes are given only for firm matches.

V gene,J gene,D gene,CDR3 protein,CDR3 DNA
TRBV6-5,TRBJ2-2,-,CASKEAGTGELFF,TGTGCCAGCAAAGAAGCCGGGACCGGGGAGCTGTTTTTT
TRBV23-1,TRBJ1-1,-,CASSPFLIVTGPMNTEAFF,TGCGCCAGCAGTCCCTTCCTTATTGTTACAGGACCGATGAACACTGAAGCTTTCTTT
TRBV5-1,TRBJ1-2,TRBD1,CASSLTGGDGYTF,TGCGCCAGCAGCTTAACAGGGGGGGATGGCTACACCTTC
TRBV5-4,TRBJ2-1,TRBD2,CASSLGGGAYNEQFF,TGTGCCAGCAGCTTGGGCGGGGGGGCCTACAATGAGCAGTTCTTC
TRBV4-3,TRBJ2-7,TRBD2,CASSRVRGGSSYEQYF,TGCGCCAGCAGCCGCGTGCGGGGCGGGAGCTCCTACGAGCAGTACTTC
TRBV6-1,TRBJ2-4,-,CASTWATAKNIQYF,TGTGCCAGCACCTGGGCCACAGCCAAAAACATTCAGTACTTC
TRBV10-3,TRBJ2-7,-,CAIRNKLDSYYEQYF,TGTGCCATCAGAAACAAACTAGATTCTTACTACGAGCAGTACTTC
TRBV7-9,TRBJ1-6,-,CASSLEAGRNSPLHF,TGTGCCAGCAGCTTAGAGGCAGGGCGGAATTCACCCCTCCACTTT
TRBV5-6,TRBJ2-2,TRBD2,CASSAILAGGHTGELFF,TGTGCCAGCAGCGCTATACTAGCGGGGGGACACACCGGGGAGCTGTTTTTT
TRBV10-3,TRBJ2-7,-,CAISESSEFHEQYF,TGTGCCATCAGTGAGTCTTCTGAGTTCCACGAGCAGTACTTC
TRBV7-9,TRBJ2-3,-,CASSLAATSTDTQYF,TGTGCCAGCAGCTTAGCTGCGACTAGCACAGATACGCAGTATTTT
TRBV7-9,TRBJ1-1,-,CASSSSGFTEAFF,TGTGCCAGCAGTTCCTCAGGGTTCACTGAAGCTTTCTTT
TRBV10-3,TRBJ2-1,TRBD2,CAISGVAGGYNEQFF,TGTGCCATCAGTGGGGTAGCGGGGGGCTACAATGAGCAGTTCTTC
TRBV5-1,TRBJ2-7,TRBD1,CASSLDGQGIYEQYF,TGCGCCAGCAGCTTGGATGGACAGGGGATCTACGAGCAGTACTTC
TRBV4-3,TRBJ2-7,-,CASSQDLAYEQYF,TGCGCCAGCAGCCAAGACCTAGCCTACGAGCAGTACTTC
TRBV19,TRBJ1-2,TRBD1,CASNEGDRGPYGYTF,TGTGCCAGTAACGAGGGGGACAGGGGTCCCTATGGCTACACCTTC
TRBV30,TRBJ1-2,-,CAWSVLGTLYGYTF,TGTGCCTGGAGTGTACTAGGGACACTCTATGGCTACACCTTC